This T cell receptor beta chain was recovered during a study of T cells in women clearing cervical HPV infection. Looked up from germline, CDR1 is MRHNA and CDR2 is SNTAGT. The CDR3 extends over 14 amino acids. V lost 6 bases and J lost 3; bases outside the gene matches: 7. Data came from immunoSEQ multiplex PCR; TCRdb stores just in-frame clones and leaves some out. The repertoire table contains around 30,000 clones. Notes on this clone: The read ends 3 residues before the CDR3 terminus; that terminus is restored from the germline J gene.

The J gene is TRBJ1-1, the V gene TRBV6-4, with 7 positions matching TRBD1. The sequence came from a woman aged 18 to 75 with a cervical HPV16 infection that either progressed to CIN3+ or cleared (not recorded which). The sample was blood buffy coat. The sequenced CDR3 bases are TGTGCCAGCAGCCGACAGGGAGAGGACACTGAA. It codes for CASSRQGEDTE. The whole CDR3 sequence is CASSRQGEDTEAFF.